The clone carrying this T cell receptor (beta chain) turned up a few times. This specimen belongs to a study of T and B cells in COVID-19 patients. About the research overall: COVID-19 patients gave peripheral blood either during active infection or after recovery. Critical illness requiring mechanical ventilation or extracorporeal membrane oxygenation affected 12 of 20 active-infection patients. The recovered patients had mostly mild to moderate COVID-19 with outpatient management.

The CDR3 has 13 amino acids. Trimming pared 3 bases from V and 6 bases from J, leaving 9 bases between. Germline-derived CDR1 and CDR2 are LGHNA and YSLEER. Blood genomic DNA input for TRB amplification was roughly 220-500 ng. TRB rearrangements were amplified by multiplex PCR with BIOMED2 TRB-A/B primers. TCRdb passed the multiplex PCR reads through MiXCR, listing each CDR3 protein once. The sample contains several thousand distinct CDR3 sequences, 27% of which appear only once. The rearrangement joins TRBV4-3 to TRBJ2-4; no clear D. Sequenced sample: blood. This TCR was sampled from a human donor with active COVID-19. The CDR3 nucleotides are TGCGCCAGCAGCCACGGAGACGGAAACATTCAGTACTTC. Translating it yields CASSHGDGNIQYF.